This T cell receptor beta chain was identified in a study of blood T cell repertoires in COVID-19. Study summary: The origin of the acute and convalescent COVID-19 samples was the United States, Italy and Spain.

This clone came up a few times. Germline-derived CDR1 and CDR2 are MDHEN and SYDVKM. The CDR3 runs to 15 residues. V shed 6 bases and J shed 8 bases, with 20 bases lying between them. Per the original methods: For nucleated cells, counts were estimated from reference gene primer amplification. Only in-frame clones appear in the TCRdb table, and some are missing; sequencing was by immunoSEQ multiplex PCR. V, J and clone size derive from that table, while D and trimming were established from the DNA sequence. The sample has under 140,000 clones; 88% are singletons. The sample was peripheral blood. The origin of this receptor is a woman aged 45 to 65 with acute or convalescent COVID-19. This rearrangement joins TRBV28 to TRBJ2-1; D is possibly TRBD2 (5 bases). CDR3 residues: CASRPTRFVGHEQFF. Written as DNA, the CDR3 is TGTGCCAGCAGACCTACTAGATTTGTTGGGCATGAGCAGTTCTTC.